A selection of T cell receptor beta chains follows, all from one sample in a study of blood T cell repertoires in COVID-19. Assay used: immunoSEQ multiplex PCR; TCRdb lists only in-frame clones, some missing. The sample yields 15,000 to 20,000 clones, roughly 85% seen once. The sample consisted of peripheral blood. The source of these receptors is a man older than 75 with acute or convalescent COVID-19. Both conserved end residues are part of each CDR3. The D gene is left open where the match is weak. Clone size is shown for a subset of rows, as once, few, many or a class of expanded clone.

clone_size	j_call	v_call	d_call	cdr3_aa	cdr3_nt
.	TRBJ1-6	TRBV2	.	CASSVPQTPLHF	TGTGCCAGCAGTGTTCCACAAACACCCCTCCACTTT
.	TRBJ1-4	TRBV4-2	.	CASSQESQNEKLFF	TGTGCCAGCAGCCAAGAAAGTCAGAATGAAAAACTGTTTTTT
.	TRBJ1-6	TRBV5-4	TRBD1	CASSPGTGTGNSPLHF	TGTGCCAGCAGCCCCGGGACCGGGACAGGGAATTCACCCCTCCACTTT
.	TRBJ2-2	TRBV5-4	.	CASSLRSHTGELFF	TGTGCCAGCAGCTTGCGGTCGCACACCGGGGAGCTGTTTTTT
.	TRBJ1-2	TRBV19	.	CASSSSRANYGYTF	TGTGCCAGTTCTAGTTCTCGGGCTAACTATGGCTACACCTTC
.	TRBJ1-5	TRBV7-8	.	CASSLISGSGSNQPQHF	TGTGCCAGCAGCTTAATTTCCGGCAGCGGAAGCAATCAGCCCCAGCATTTT
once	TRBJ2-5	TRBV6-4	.	CASSGGPRETQYF	TGTGCCAGCAGTGGAGGCCCCCGAGAGACCCAGTACTTC
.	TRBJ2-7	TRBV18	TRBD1	CASSLTGEEQYF	TGTGCCAGCTCATTGACAGGGGAGGAGCAGTACTTC
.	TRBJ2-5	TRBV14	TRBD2	CASSQDVLVGLAGATETQYF	TGTGCCAGCAGCCAAGACGTATTGGTGGGGCTAGCGGGGGCAACGGAGACCCAGTACTTC
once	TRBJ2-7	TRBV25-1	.	CASSPHIAGYEQYF	TGTGCCAGCTCCCCCCACATTGCGGGCTACGAGCAGTACTTC
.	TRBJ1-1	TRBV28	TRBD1	CASSVDRLRFTEAFF	TGTGCCAGCAGTGTGGACAGGTTAAGGTTTACTGAAGCTTTCTTT
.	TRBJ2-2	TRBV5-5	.	CASSFSGSANTGELFF	TGTGCCAGCAGCTTCTCGGGATCCGCGAACACCGGGGAGCTGTTTTTT
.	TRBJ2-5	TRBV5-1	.	CASSFNREQETQYF	TGCGCCAGCAGCTTCAACCGGGAGCAAGAGACCCAGTACTTC
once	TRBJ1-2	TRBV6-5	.	CASSLGGTGYTF	TGTGCCAGCAGTTTGGGGGGAACTGGCTACACCTTC
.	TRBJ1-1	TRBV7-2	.	CAAGLEAFF	TGTGCCGCCGGGTTAGAAGCTTTCTTT
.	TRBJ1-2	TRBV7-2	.	CASSLGGGYGYTF	TGTGCCAGCAGCTTAGGTGGCGGTTATGGCTACACCTTC
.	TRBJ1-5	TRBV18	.	CASSPQGNQPQHF	TGTGCCAGCTCACCACAGGGGAATCAGCCCCAGCATTTT
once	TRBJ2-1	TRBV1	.	CTSSQEASGGSYNEQFF	TGCACCAGCAGCCAAGAGGCCAGCGGGGGGTCCTACAATGAGCAGTTCTTC
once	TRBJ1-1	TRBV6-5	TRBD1	CASRAGGARFTEAFF	TGTGCCAGCAGGGCAGGGGGCGCGCGCTTCACTGAAGCTTTCTTT
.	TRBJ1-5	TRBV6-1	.	CASSEQGSQPQHF	TGTGCCAGCAGTGAACAGGGGAGTCAGCCCCAGCATTTT
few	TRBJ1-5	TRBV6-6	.	CASTAFGGNQPQHF	TGTGCCAGCACGGCGTTCGGAGGCAATCAGCCCCAGCATTTT
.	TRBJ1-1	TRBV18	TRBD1	CASTPTGGLAFF	TGTGCCAGCACCCCGACAGGGGGCCTAGCTTTCTTT
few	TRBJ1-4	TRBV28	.	CASSFRTDSNEKLFF	TGTGCCAGCAGTTTCAGGACTGACTCAAATGAAAAACTGTTTTTT
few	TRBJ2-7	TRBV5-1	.	CASSFRGSSYEQYF	TGCGCCAGCAGCTTCCGGGGAAGCTCCTACGAGCAGTACTTC
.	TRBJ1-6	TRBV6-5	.	CASVSTGGGSPLHF	TGTGCCAGCGTTTCGACGGGGGGAGGTTCACCCCTCCACTTT
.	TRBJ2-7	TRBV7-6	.	CASSLIDNSYEQYF	TGTGCCAGCAGCTTAATTGACAACTCCTACGAGCAGTACTTC
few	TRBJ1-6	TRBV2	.	CATVGLGDSPLHF	TGTGCCACCGTGGGGCTAGGGGATTCACCCCTCCACTTT
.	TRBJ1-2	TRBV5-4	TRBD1	CASSQTTGSGYGYTF	TGTGCCAGCAGCCAAACGACAGGGAGCGGATATGGCTACACCTTC
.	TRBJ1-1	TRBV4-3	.	CASSQDPAEGDAFF	TGCGCCAGCAGCCAAGATCCGGCGGAGGGCGATGCTTTCTTT
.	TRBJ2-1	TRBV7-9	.	CATSGVVAASSYNEQFF	TGTGCCACCTCGGGAGTAGTGGCGGCAAGCTCCTACAATGAGCAGTTCTTC
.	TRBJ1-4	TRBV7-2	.	CASSLRAGADELFF	TGTGCCAGCAGCTTAAGGGCAGGGGCGGATGAACTGTTTTTT
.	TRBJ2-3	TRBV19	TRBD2	CASSRTSGSWTDTQYF	TGTGCCAGTAGTCGGACTAGCGGGAGTTGGACAGATACGCAGTATTTT
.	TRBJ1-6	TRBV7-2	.	CASSKAGSPASSPLHF	TGTGCCAGCAGCAAAGCCGGGAGCCCGGCGAGTTCACCCCTCCACTTT
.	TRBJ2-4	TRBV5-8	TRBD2	CASRPGTTAKNIQYF	TGTGCCAGCAGACCTGGGACTACTGCCAAAAACATTCAGTACTTC
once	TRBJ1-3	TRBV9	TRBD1	CASSRGQGSGNTIYF	TGTGCCAGCAGCCGGGGACAGGGTTCCGGAAACACCATATATTTT
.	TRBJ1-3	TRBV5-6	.	CASSLDASSGNTIYF	TGTGCCAGCAGCTTGGATGCCAGCTCTGGAAACACCATATATTTT
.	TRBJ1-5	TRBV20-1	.	CSASTTGFNQPQHF	TGCAGTGCTAGTACGACAGGCTTCAATCAGCCCCAGCATTTT
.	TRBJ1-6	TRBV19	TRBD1	CASSPRDSGAYNSPLHF	TGTGCCAGTAGTCCCCGGGACAGCGGCGCCTATAATTCACCCCTCCACTTT
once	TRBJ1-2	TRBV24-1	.	CATSDAGNYGYTF	TGTGCCACCAGTGATGCAGGGAACTATGGCTACACCTTC
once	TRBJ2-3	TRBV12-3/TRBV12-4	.	CASSPGTDTQYF	TGTGCCAGCAGCCCGGGGACAGATACGCAGTATTTT
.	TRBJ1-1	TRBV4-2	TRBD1	CASSPPDRLFTEAFF	TGTGCCAGCAGCCCTCCGGACAGGCTCTTCACTGAAGCTTTCTTT